By share, the clone carrying this T cell receptor beta chain ranks as medium-sized. CDR1 and CDR2 (germline): MDHEN, SYDVKM. Trimming removed 5 bases at V and 1 base at J, with 12 bases between. CDR3 length: 15 amino acids. The assay was immunoSEQ multiplex PCR, and TCRdb's table has in-frame clones only and misses some. Here the sample spans around 11,000 clones, roughly 52% being singletons. The data belong to a study of sequential checkpoint blockade in melanoma. Treatment defined: randomized to nivolumab then ipilimumab (arm A) or the reverse (arm B). Live CD3+CD8+ CD19− CD56− cells were sorted from PBMCs.

The rearrangement joins TRBV28 to TRBJ1-5; D ambiguous. This TCR was recovered from a human donor with melanoma. Specimen: CD8+ T cells sorted from blood (inferred from file names), collected from a patient given nivolumab and ipilimumab in sequence. Here the CDR3 DNA reads TGTGCCAGCAGTGAAATAACAGTGAGCAATCAGCCCCAGCATTTT. Translation gives CASSEITVSNQPQHF.